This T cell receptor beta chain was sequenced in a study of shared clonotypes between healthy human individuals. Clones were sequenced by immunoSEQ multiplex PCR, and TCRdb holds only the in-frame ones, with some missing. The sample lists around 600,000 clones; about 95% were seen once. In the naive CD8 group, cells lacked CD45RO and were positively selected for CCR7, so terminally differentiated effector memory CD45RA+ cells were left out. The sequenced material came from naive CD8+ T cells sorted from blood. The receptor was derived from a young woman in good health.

CDR3 region: CASSFNGGPNTEAFF. The CDR3 DNA reads as TGTGCCAGCAGTTTTAACGGGGGACCGAACACTGAAGCTTTCTTT. The chain carries TRBV27 and TRBJ1-1, with D perhaps TRBD1 (5 bases). CDR1 MNHEY and CDR2 SMNVEV come from the germline V gene (reference sequence). V was cut by 3 bases and J by 1 base, with 12 bases left in between. The CDR3 loop spans 15 amino acids.